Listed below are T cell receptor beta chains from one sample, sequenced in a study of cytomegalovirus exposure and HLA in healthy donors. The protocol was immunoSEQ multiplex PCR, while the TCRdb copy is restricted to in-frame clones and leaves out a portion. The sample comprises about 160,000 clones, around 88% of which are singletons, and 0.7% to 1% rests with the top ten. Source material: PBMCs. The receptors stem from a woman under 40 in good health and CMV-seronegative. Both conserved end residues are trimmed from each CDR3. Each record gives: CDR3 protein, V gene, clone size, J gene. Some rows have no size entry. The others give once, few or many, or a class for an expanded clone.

cdr3_aa: ASSRWDSPTYEQY
v_call: TRBV28
clone_size: once
j_call: TRBJ2-7

cdr3_aa: ASSLGGSGFTDTQY
v_call: TRBV7-9
clone_size: .
j_call: TRBJ2-3

cdr3_aa: ASSLMRGGNQPQH
v_call: TRBV5-4
clone_size: few
j_call: TRBJ1-5

cdr3_aa: ASSRSGGLHPEQY
v_call: TRBV7-2
clone_size: .
j_call: TRBJ2-7

cdr3_aa: ASSRSVSSYNEQF
v_call: TRBV6-5
clone_size: .
j_call: TRBJ2-1

cdr3_aa: ATRTVYNEQF
v_call: TRBV10-1
clone_size: .
j_call: TRBJ2-1

cdr3_aa: ASSLGLTYYGYT
v_call: TRBV7-8
clone_size: .
j_call: TRBJ1-2

cdr3_aa: ASSAGDRYPRHEKLF
v_call: TRBV7-9
clone_size: .
j_call: TRBJ1-4

cdr3_aa: ASSLDRQSQY
v_call: TRBV7-6
clone_size: .
j_call: TRBJ2-3

cdr3_aa: ASSQQGTNEKLF
v_call: TRBV6-5
clone_size: .
j_call: TRBJ1-4

cdr3_aa: ASFGGQGLGEKLF
v_call: TRBV18
clone_size: .
j_call: TRBJ1-4

cdr3_aa: ASSPTGGDTEAF
v_call: TRBV6-6
clone_size: .
j_call: TRBJ1-1

cdr3_aa: ASSLSGRGPSSYNEQF
v_call: TRBV7-2
clone_size: .
j_call: TRBJ2-1

cdr3_aa: ASLGQSYEQY
v_call: TRBV2
clone_size: .
j_call: TRBJ2-7

cdr3_aa: ASSPTLANSGNTIY
v_call: TRBV4-1
clone_size: .
j_call: TRBJ1-3

cdr3_aa: SVRGTGDSPLH
v_call: TRBV29-1
clone_size: .
j_call: TRBJ1-6

cdr3_aa: ASSLAPGSRTLAGELF
v_call: TRBV7-8
clone_size: .
j_call: TRBJ2-2

cdr3_aa: AWSVPPNWEAF
v_call: TRBV30
clone_size: .
j_call: TRBJ1-1

cdr3_aa: ASSWDRLNTEAF
v_call: TRBV19
clone_size: once
j_call: TRBJ1-1

cdr3_aa: ASSQVSGGETQY
v_call: TRBV4-1
clone_size: .
j_call: TRBJ2-5

cdr3_aa: ASSQAGVNTEAF
v_call: TRBV4-1
clone_size: .
j_call: TRBJ1-1

cdr3_aa: ASSQFATPTTGNTIY
v_call: TRBV5-1
clone_size: .
j_call: TRBJ1-3

cdr3_aa: ASSQDRGVYEQY
v_call: TRBV27
clone_size: .
j_call: TRBJ2-7

cdr3_aa: ASSSSGRANIQY
v_call: TRBV11-2
clone_size: once
j_call: TRBJ2-4

cdr3_aa: ASSVEGVDDTAAF
v_call: TRBV9
clone_size: .
j_call: TRBJ1-1

cdr3_aa: ASTRTFTDTQY
v_call: TRBV27
clone_size: .
j_call: TRBJ2-3

cdr3_aa: ASSLGGFTDTQY
v_call: TRBV5-4
clone_size: .
j_call: TRBJ2-3

cdr3_aa: SAGLAGVTDTQY
v_call: TRBV29-1
clone_size: .
j_call: TRBJ2-3

cdr3_aa: AGSIPTSYEQY
v_call: TRBV7-9
clone_size: .
j_call: TRBJ2-7

cdr3_aa: ASSLAFVGAVKLF
v_call: TRBV5-1
clone_size: .
j_call: TRBJ1-4

cdr3_aa: ASSARTSGLRDTQY
v_call: TRBV6-1
clone_size: .
j_call: TRBJ2-3

cdr3_aa: ASSMGRYNEQF
v_call: TRBV6-5
clone_size: .
j_call: TRBJ2-1

cdr3_aa: ASSEVRLAVYNEQF
v_call: TRBV2
clone_size: .
j_call: TRBJ2-1

cdr3_aa: ASSLDSDEQY
v_call: TRBV11-2
clone_size: .
j_call: TRBJ2-7

cdr3_aa: ASSLSTGGGSYGYT
v_call: TRBV19
clone_size: .
j_call: TRBJ1-2

cdr3_aa: ASSPNRAVSPLH
v_call: TRBV27
clone_size: .
j_call: TRBJ1-6

cdr3_aa: ASSPGTSGGQTQY
v_call: TRBV7-2
clone_size: .
j_call: TRBJ2-5

cdr3_aa: ASSFQGASTDTQY
v_call: TRBV5-1
clone_size: .
j_call: TRBJ2-3

cdr3_aa: ASSLHSSPLH
v_call: TRBV5-4
clone_size: .
j_call: TRBJ1-6

cdr3_aa: ASSSRDSLSYNEQF
v_call: TRBV7-9
clone_size: .
j_call: TRBJ2-1

cdr3_aa: ASSLLATGTGELF
v_call: TRBV5-1
clone_size: .
j_call: TRBJ2-2

cdr3_aa: ASSFAGGVNTGELF
v_call: TRBV5-1
clone_size: .
j_call: TRBJ2-2

cdr3_aa: ASRDRARVETQY
v_call: TRBV28
clone_size: .
j_call: TRBJ2-5

cdr3_aa: ASSLLANYGYT
v_call: TRBV7-3
clone_size: .
j_call: TRBJ1-2

cdr3_aa: ASSSNRGNEQY
v_call: TRBV27
clone_size: .
j_call: .

cdr3_aa: ASSSAMTGEKLF
v_call: TRBV11-2
clone_size: .
j_call: TRBJ1-4

cdr3_aa: ASSYGAGRMNTEAF
v_call: TRBV6-6
clone_size: few
j_call: TRBJ1-1

cdr3_aa: ASRGQGNTEAF
v_call: TRBV2
clone_size: .
j_call: TRBJ1-1

cdr3_aa: ASSSTSNHEQY
v_call: TRBV11-2
clone_size: .
j_call: TRBJ2-7

cdr3_aa: ATSRDRGAYGYT
v_call: TRBV15
clone_size: .
j_call: TRBJ1-2

cdr3_aa: ASRLQGAGYEQY
v_call: TRBV2
clone_size: .
j_call: TRBJ2-7

cdr3_aa: ASSESNSNEQY
v_call: TRBV10-1
clone_size: .
j_call: TRBJ2-7

cdr3_aa: ATSGRGQGRAEAF
v_call: TRBV15
clone_size: .
j_call: TRBJ1-1

cdr3_aa: ASSLVVAGELF
v_call: TRBV5-4
clone_size: .
j_call: TRBJ2-2

cdr3_aa: ASRTPGSLNTEAF
v_call: TRBV28
clone_size: .
j_call: TRBJ1-1